What follows describes a single T cell receptor (beta chain). Its matching antigen is unknown. The sample comes from a study of T-cell memory formation after mild COVID-19. On the study more broadly: Each donor largely had its own TCR clusters. Study conclusions and caveats: Proof of SARS-CoV-2 specificity was absent for the second-wave clones that crested on day 37.

TCRdb re-called the 5' RACE reads with MiXCR, one entry per CDR3 protein. The table has about 390,000 distinct CDR3 sequences, 15% to 20% seen once. Germline values: CDR1 SGDLS, CDR2 YYNGEE. CDR3 length equals 15 residues. The V end was cut by 0 bases, the J end by 2 bases, with 9 bases between. Source material: PBMCs or a T cell subset sorted from them (not recorded which). The sequence came from a man between 18 and 35 years old who had mild COVID-19 (a few samples of this study predate the infection). Cell type and time point are not known. The V and J genes are TRBV9 and TRBJ2-1; D may be TRBD1 or TRBD2 (6 bases each). CDR3 sequence (DNA): TGTGCCAGCAGCGTAGACGGGGGCGCCTACAATGAGCAGTTCTTC. Encoded protein: CASSVDGGAYNEQFF.